What follows are 8 T cell receptor beta chains derived from one specimen sequenced in a study of blood T cell repertoires in COVID-19. The data were produced by immunoSEQ multiplex PCR, yet TCRdb's version contains in-frame clones alone and is incomplete. The sample consists of under 300,000 clones, approximately 78% of them appearing once. Material: peripheral blood. These receptors were obtained from a woman aged 55-70 years with active or convalescent COVID-19.

As regards this clone: A read error may produce the germline difference seen at one junction end. In nucleotides, the CDR3 is TGTGCCAGCAACTACTGGACAGGGGACCCGGGGAGCTGTTTT. Translated, it gives CASNYWTGDPGSCF. V gene TRBV6-6 combines with J gene TRBJ2-2; TRBD1 aligns across 9 bases. The V gene's germline CDR1 is MNHNY and CDR2 SVGAGI (reference sequence). The CDR3 is 14 residues long.

Comments on this clone: One end of the junction varies from germline; a read error may be responsible. This sequence joins TRBV19 and TRBJ2-7, with TRBD1 matching 7 bases. The CDR3 spans 14 residues. The germline V gene has CDR1 LNHDA and CDR2 SQIVND (reference sequence). CDR3 residues: CASSPRTGSHEQYF. The CDR3 bases are TGTGCCAGTAGTCCTCGGACAGGCTCCCACGAGCAGTACTTC.

The J gene is TRBJ1-5, the V gene TRBV15, with TRBD1 identical over 8 bases. This CDR3 comprises 13 residues. The J segment lost 4 bases and the V segment lost 5 bases, leaving 1 base of the junction unmatched. Germline-derived CDR1 and CDR2 are LNHNV and YYDKDF (reference sequence). CDR3 nucleotide sequence: TGTGCCACCAGCGACAGGGGAAATCAGCCCCAGCATTTT. It yields the protein CATSDRGNQPQHF.

The chain uses TRBV18 and TRBJ1-2; TRBD1 aligns across 7 bases. The germline V gene has CDR1 KGHSH and CDR2 LQKENI. The CDR3 runs to 14 residues. Trimming at V came to 3 bases and at J to 6 bases, leaving 7 bases not matched to a gene. The DNA for the CDR3 is TGTGCCAGCTCACCGGCGACAGGGTTGAATGGCTACACCTTC. Translating gives CASSPATGLNGYTF.

The chain couples TRBV11-2 to TRBJ2-2; perhaps TRBD1 as D (7 bases). The germline CDR1 and CDR2 sequences are SGHAT and FQNNGV. Deletions cut 5 bases from V and 7 bases from J, with 17 bases between. The CDR3 loop spans 15 amino acids. The chain's CDR3 is CASSSGGGAIGELFF. The CDR3 coding sequence is TGTGCCAGCAGCAGCGGAGGGGGCGCGATCGGGGAGCTGTTTTTT.

V is TRBV20-1 and J is TRBJ1-1; D is unresolved. CDR3 length equals 11 residues. Between the trimmed V and J ends, which lost 6 bases and 6 bases, there was a span of 11 bases. Per the germline V gene, CDR1 is DFQATT and CDR2 is SNEGSKA (reference sequence). The CDR3 DNA is TGCAGTGCGCCCCTAGTGGCTGAAGCTTTCTTT. Protein product: CSAPLVAEAFF.

The rearrangement links TRBV5-1 to TRBJ2-2; 12 bases are shared with TRBD2. The CDR3 sequence is 18 residues long. V lost 5 bases, J lost 4 bases, and 12 bases stayed unmatched. Germline V gives CDR1 SGHRS, CDR2 YFSETQ. CDR3 residues: CASRPGPSGGAVTGELFF. DNA of the CDR3: TGCGCCAGCAGGCCCGGCCCTAGCGGGGGGGCCGTCACCGGGGAGCTGTTTTTT. Full variable domain (remainder filled in from reference TRBV5-1 and TRBJ2-2): KAGVTQTPRYLIKTRGQQVTLSCSPISGHRSVSWYQQTPGQGLQFLFEYFSETQRNKGNFPGRFSGRQFSNSRSEMNVSTLELGDSALYLCASRPGPSGGAVTGELFFGEGSRLTVL.

This chain's CDR3 is CASSHGGDLPKREAFF. CDR3 coding DNA: TGCGCCAGCAGCCACGGCGGGGATTTGCCAAAGCGGGAAGCTTTCTTT. The rearrangement joins TRBV4-1 to TRBJ1-1, with D unresolved. Per the germline V gene, CDR1 is MGHRA and CDR2 is YSYEKL. V lost 3 bases and J lost 8, with 22 bases in between. The CDR3 runs 16 residues.